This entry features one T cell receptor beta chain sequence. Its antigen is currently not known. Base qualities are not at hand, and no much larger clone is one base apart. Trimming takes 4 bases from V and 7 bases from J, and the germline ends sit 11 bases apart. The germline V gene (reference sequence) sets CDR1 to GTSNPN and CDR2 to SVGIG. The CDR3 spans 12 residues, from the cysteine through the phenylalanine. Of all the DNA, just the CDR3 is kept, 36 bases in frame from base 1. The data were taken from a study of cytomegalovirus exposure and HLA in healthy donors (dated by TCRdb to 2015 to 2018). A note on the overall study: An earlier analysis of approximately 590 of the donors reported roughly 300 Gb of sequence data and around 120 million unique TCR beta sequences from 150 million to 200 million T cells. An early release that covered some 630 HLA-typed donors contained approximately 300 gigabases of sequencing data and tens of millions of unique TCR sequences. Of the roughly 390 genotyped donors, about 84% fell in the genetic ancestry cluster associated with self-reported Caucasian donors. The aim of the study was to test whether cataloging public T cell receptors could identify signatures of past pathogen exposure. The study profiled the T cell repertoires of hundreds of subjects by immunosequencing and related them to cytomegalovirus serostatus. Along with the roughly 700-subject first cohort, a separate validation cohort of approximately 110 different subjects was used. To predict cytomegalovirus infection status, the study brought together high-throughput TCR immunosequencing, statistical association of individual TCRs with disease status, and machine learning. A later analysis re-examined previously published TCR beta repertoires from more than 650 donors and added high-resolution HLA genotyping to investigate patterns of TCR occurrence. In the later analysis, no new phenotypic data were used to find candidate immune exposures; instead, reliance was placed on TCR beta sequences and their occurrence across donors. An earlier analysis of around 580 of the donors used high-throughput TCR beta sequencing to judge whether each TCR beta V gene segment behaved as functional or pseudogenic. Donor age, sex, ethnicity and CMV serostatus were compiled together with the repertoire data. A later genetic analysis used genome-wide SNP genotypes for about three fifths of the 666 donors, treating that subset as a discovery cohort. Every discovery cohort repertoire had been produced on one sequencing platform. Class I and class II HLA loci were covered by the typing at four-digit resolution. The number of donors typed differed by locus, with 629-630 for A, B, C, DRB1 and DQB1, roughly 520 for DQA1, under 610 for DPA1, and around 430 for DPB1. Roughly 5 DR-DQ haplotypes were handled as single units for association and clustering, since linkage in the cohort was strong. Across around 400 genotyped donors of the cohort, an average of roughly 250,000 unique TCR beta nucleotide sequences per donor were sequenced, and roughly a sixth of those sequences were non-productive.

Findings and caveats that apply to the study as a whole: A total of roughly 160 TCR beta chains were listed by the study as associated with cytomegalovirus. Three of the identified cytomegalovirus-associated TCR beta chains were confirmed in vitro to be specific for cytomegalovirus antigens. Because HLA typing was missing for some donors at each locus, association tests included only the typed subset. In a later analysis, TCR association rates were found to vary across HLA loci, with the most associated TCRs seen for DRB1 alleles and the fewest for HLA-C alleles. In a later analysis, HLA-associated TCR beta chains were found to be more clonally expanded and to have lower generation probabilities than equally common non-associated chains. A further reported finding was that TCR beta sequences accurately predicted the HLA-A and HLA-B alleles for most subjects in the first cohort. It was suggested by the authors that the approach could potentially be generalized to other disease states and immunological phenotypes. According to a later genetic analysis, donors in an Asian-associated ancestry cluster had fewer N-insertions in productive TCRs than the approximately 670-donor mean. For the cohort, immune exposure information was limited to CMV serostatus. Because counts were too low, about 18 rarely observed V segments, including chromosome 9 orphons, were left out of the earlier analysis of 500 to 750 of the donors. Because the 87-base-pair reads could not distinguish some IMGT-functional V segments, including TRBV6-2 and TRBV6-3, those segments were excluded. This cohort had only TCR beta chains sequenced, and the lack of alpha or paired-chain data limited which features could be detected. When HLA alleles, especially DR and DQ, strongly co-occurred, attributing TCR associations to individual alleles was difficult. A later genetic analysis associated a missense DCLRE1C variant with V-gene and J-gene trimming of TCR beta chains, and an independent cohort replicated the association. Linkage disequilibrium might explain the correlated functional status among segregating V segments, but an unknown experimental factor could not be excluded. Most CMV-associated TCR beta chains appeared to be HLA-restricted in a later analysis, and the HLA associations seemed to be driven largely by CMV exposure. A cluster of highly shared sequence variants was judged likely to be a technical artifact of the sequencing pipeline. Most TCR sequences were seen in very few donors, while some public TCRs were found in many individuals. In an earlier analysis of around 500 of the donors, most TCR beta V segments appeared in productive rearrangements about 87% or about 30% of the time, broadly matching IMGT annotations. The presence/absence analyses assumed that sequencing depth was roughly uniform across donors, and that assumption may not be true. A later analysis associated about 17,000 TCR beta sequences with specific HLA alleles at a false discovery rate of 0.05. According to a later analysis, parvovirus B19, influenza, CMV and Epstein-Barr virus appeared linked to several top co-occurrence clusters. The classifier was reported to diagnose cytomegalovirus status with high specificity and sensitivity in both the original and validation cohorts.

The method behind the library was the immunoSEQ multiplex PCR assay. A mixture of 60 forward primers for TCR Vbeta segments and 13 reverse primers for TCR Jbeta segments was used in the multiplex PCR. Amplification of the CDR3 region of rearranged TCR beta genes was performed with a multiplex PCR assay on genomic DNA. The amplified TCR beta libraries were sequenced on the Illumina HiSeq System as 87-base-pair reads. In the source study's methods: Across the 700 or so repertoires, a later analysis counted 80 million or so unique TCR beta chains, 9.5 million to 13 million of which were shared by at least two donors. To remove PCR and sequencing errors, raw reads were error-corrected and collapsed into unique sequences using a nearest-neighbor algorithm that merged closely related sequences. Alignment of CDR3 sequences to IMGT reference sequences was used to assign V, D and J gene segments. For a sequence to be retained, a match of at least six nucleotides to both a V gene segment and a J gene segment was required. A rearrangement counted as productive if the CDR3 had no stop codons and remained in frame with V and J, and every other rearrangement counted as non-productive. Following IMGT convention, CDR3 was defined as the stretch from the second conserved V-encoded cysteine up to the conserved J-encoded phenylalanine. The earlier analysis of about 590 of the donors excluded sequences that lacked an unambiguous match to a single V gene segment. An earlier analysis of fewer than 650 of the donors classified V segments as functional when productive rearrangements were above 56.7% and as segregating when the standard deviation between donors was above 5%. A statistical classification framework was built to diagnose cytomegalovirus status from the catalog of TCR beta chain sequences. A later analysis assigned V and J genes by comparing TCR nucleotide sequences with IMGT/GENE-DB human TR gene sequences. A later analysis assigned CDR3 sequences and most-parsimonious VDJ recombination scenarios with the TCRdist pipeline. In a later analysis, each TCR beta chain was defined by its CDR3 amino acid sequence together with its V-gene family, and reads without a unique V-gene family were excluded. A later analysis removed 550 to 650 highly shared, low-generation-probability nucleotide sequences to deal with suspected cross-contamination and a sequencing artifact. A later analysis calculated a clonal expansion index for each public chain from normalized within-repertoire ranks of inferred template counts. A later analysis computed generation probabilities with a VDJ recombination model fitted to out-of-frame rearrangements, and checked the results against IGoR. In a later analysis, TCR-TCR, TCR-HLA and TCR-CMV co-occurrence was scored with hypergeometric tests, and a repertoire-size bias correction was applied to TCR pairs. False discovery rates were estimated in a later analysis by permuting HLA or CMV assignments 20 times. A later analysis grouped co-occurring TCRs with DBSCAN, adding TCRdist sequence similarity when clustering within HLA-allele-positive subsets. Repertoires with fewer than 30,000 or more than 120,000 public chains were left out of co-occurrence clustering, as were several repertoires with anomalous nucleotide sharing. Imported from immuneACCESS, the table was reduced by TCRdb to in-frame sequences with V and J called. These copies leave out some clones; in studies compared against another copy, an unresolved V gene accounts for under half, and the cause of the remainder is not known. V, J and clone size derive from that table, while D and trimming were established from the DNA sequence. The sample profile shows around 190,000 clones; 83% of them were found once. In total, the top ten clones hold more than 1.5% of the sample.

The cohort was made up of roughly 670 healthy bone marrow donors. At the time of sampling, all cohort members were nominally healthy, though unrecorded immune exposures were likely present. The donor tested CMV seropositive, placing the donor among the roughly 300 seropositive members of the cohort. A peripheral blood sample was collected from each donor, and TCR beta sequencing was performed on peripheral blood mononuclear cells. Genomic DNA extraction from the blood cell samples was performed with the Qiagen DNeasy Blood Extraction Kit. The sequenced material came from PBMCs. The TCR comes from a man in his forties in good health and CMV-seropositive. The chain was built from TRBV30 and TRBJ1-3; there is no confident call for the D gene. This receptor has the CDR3 CAWTSERNTIYF. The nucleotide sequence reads TGTGCCTGGACTTCCGAGCGGAACACCATATATTTT.